A selection of T cell receptor beta chains follows, all from one sample in a study of blood T cell repertoires in COVID-19. Clones were sequenced by immunoSEQ multiplex PCR, and TCRdb holds only the in-frame ones, with some missing. The repertoire includes fewer than 60,000 clones, 75% to 85% of them detected once, and approximately 7.1% sits in the top ten. Sequenced sample: peripheral blood. These receptors originate from a human donor in a cohort sampled during active COVID-19. Both conserved end residues are part of each CDR3. D genes are given only for firm matches. Size tells how often a clone was seen (once, few, many) or the class of an expanded clone, and some rows leave it out.

-,TRBJ2-7,TRBV4-2,-,CASSQESVRGQQYF,TGTGCCAGCAGCCAAGAATCTGTTCGAGGGCAGCAGTACTTC
-,TRBJ2-1,TRBV3-1/TRBV3-2,medium-sized,CASSQRGWSSYNEQFF,TGTGCCAGCAGCCAACGGGGATGGAGCTCCTACAATGAGCAGTTCTTC
-,TRBJ1-5,TRBV6-2/TRBV6-3,-,CASSYGGVGQPQHF,TGTGCCAGCAGTTACGGGGGGGTAGGTCAGCCCCAGCATTTT
TRBD1,TRBJ1-2,TRBV5-1,-,CASSSVGQGGAYGYTF,TGCGCCAGCAGCTCCGTGGGACAGGGTGGCGCCTATGGCTACACCTTC
TRBD1,TRBJ1-1,TRBV3-1/TRBV3-2,once,CASSQDGGQGAVTEAFF,TGTGCCAGCAGCCAAGATGGGGGACAGGGGGCCGTCACTGAAGCTTTCTTT
-,TRBJ2-3,TRBV29-1,-,CSVVRGTDTQYF,TGCAGCGTTGTCAGGGGAACAGATACGCAGTATTTT
-,TRBJ2-6,TRBV21-1,once,CASSRAGGFGGANVLTF,TGTGCCAGCAGCAGGGCAGGGGGCTTTGGTGGGGCCAACGTCCTGACTTTC
TRBD2,TRBJ2-3,TRBV7-2,-,CASSFVAGGSTDTQYF,TGTGCCAGCAGCTTCGTAGCGGGAGGGAGCACAGATACGCAGTATTTT
-,TRBJ2-5,TRBV3-1/TRBV3-2,-,CASSPMGAQETQYF,TGTGCCAGCAGCCCTATGGGGGCCCAAGAGACCCAGTACTTC
TRBD1,TRBJ2-7,TRBV19,-,CASSRNRGQSSYEQYF,TGTGCCAGTAGTAGAAACAGGGGGCAAAGTTCCTACGAGCAGTACTTC